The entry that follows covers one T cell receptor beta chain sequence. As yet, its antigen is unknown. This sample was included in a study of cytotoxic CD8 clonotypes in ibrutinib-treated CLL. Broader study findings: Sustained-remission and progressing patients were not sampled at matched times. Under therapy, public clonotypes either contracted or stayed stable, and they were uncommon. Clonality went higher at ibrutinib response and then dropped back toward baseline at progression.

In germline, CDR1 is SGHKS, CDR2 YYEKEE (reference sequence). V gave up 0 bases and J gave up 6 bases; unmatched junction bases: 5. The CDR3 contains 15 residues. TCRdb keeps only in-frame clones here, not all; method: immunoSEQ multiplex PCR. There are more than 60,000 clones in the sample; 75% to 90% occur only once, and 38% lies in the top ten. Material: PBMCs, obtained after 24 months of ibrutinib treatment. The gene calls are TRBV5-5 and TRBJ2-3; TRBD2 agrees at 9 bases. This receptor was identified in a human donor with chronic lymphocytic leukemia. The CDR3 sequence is CASSLGTSAADTQYF. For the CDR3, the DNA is TGTGCCAGCAGCTTGGGGACTAGCGCCGCTGATACGCAGTATTTT.